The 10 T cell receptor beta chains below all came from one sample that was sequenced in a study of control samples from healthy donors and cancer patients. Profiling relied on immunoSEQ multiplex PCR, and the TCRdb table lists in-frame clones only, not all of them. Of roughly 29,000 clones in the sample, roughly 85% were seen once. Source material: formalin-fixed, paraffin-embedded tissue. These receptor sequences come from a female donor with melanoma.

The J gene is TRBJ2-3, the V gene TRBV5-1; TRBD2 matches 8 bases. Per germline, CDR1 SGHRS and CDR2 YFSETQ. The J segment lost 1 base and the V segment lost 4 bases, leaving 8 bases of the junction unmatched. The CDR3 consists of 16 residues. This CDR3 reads CASSAELTSGTDTQYF. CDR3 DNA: TGCGCCAGCAGCGCTGAATTGACTAGCGGCACAGATACGCAGTATTTT.

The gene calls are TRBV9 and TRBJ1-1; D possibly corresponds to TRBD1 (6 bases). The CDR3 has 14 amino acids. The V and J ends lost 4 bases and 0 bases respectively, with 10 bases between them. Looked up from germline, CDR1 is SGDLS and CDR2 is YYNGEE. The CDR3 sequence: CASSSQGMNTEAFF. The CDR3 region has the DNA TGTGCCAGCAGCTCTCAGGGGATGAACACTGAAGCTTTCTTT.

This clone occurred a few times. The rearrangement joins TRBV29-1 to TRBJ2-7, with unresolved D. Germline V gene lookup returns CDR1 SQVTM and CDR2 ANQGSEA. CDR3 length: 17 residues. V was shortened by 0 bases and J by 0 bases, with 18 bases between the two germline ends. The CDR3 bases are TGCAGCGTTGAAGAAAAGTCGGGCTGGGGAAGCTCCTACGAGCAGTACTTC. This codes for CSVEEKSGWGSSYEQYF.

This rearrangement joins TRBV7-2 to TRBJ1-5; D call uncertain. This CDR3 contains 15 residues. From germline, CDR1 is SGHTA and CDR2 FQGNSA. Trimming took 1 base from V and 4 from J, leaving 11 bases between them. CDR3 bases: TGTGCCAGCAGCTTAGGAGGCAGACAAAATCAGCCCCAGCATTTT. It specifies CASSLGGRQNQPQHF.

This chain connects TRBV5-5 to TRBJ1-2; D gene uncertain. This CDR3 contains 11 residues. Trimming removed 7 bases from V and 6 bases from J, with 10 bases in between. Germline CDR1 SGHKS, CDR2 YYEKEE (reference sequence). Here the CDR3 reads CASSRGDGYTF. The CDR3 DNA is TGTGCCAGCTCTCGGGGAGATGGCTACACCTTC. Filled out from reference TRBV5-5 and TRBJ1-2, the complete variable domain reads DAGVTQSPTHLIKTRGQQVTLRCSPISGHKSVSWYQQVLGQGPQFIFQYYEKEERGRGNFPDRFSARQFPNYSSELNVNALLLGDSALYLCASSRGDGYTFGSGTRLTVV.

The CDR3 region is CASSLAPQGGKLFF. In nucleotides, the CDR3 is TGTGCCAGCAGCTTAGCCCCACAGGGGGGAAAACTGTTTTTT. This sequence joins TRBV7-6 and TRBJ1-4, with 8 bases identical to TRBD1. After removal of 0 bases from V and 10 bases from J, the junction contained 4 bases not matched to a gene. CDR1 and CDR2 from the germline V gene are SGHVS and FNYEAQ. This CDR3 region has 14 residues. Using reference TRBV7-6 and TRBJ1-4 for the parts outside the CDR3, the full variable domain is GAGVSQSPRYKVTKRGQDVALRCDPISGHVSLYWYRQALGQGPEFLTYFNYEAQQDKSGLPNDRFSAERPEGSISTLTIQRTEQRDSAMYRCASSLAPQGGKLFFGSGTQLSVL.

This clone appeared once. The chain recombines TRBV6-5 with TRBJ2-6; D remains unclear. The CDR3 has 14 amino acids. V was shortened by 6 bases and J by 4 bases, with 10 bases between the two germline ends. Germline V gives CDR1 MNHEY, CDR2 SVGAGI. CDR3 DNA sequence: TGTGCCAGCAGGGCTCCGGGCGGGGCCAACGTCCTGACTTTC. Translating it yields CASRAPGGANVLTF.

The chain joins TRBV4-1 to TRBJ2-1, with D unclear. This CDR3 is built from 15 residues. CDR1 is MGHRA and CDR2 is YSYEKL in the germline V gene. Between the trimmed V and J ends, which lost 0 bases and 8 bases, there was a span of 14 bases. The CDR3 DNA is TGCGCCAGCAGCCAAGACGGTGCGGAGTTCGATGAGCAGTTCTTC. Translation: CASSQDGAEFDEQFF.

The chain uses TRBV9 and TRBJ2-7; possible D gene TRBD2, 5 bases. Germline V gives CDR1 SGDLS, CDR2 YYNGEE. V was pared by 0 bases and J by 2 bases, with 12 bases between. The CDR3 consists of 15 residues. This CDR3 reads CASSVGPSGPYEQYF. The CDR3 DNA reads TGTGCCAGCAGCGTAGGTCCCAGCGGACCCTACGAGCAGTACTTC.

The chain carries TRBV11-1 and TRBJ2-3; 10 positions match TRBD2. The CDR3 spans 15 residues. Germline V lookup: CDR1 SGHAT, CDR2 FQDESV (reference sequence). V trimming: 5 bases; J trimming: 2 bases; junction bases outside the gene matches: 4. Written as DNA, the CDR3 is TGTGCCAGCAGCAGCGGGAGGGAAAACACAGATACGCAGTATTTT. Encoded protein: CASSSGRENTDTQYF.